This TCR beta chain was captured in a study of T cell changes during pregnancy in multiple sclerosis. The CDR3 runs 13 residues. Trimming shortened V by 1 base and J by 3 bases, and 6 bases separated the two germline ends. Per germline, CDR1 SGHTA and CDR2 FQGTGA. Profiled with immunoSEQ multiplex PCR; TCRdb holds only in-frame clones, not every one. The sample records tens of thousands of clones, 90% being singletons. This clonotype originated in a female donor with multiple sclerosis, enrolled in a pregnancy study. The chain recombines TRBV7-3 with TRBJ1-1; D is possibly TRBD1 (5 bases). The sequenced sample was CD4+ T cells from peripheral blood mononuclear cells, obtained in the first trimester of pregnancy. The CDR3 DNA sequence: TGTGCCAGCAGCTTAAGCAGGGACACTGAAGCTTTCTTT. Its protein is CASSLSRDTEAFF.